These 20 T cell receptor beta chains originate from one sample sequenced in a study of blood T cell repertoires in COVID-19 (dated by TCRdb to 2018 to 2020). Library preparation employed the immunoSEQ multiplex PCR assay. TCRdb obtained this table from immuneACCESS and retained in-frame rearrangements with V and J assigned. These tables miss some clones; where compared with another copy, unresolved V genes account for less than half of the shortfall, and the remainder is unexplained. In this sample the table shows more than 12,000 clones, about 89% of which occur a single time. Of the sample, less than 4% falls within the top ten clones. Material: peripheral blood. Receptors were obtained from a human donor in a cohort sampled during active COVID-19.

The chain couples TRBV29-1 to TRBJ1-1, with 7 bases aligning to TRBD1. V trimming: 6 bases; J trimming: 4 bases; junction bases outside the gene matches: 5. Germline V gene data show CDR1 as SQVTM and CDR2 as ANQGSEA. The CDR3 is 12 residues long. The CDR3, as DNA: TGCAGCGTAGAGCAGGGGGGCACTGAAGCTTTCTTT. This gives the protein CSVEQGGTEAFF.

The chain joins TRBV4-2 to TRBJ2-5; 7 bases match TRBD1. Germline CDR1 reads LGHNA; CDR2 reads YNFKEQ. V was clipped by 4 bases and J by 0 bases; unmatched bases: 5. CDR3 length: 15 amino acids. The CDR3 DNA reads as TGTGCCAGCAGCCCCACAGGGGCCAACCAAGAGACCCAGTACTTC. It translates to CASSPTGANQETQYF.

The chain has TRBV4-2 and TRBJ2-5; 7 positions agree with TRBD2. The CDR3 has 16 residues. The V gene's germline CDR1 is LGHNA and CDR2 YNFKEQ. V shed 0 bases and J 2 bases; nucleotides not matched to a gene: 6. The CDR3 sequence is CASSQDGRVLQETQYF. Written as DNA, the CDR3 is TGTGCCAGCAGCCAAGATGGGAGGGTCCTACAAGAGACCCAGTACTTC.

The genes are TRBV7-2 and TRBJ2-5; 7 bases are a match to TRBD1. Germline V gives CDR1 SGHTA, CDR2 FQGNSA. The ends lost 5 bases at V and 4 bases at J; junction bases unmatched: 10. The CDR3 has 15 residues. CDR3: CASSSIRGLGETQYF. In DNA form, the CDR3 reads TGTGCCAGCAGCAGCATTAGGGGGCTGGGAGAGACCCAGTACTTC.

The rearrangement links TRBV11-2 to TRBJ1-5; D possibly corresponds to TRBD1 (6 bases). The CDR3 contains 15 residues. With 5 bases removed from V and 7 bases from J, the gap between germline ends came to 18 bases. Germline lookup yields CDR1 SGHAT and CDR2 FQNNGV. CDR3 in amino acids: CASSQLRGIGQPQHF. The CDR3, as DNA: TGTGCCAGCAGCCAACTTAGGGGGATTGGGCAGCCCCAGCATTTT.

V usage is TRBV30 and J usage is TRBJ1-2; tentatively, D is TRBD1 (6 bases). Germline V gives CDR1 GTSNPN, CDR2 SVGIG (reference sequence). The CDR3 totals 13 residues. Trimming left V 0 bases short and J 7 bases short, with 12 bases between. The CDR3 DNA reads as TGTGCCTGGAGTGTAAGGCAGGGGCTTGGCTACACCTTC. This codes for CAWSVRQGLGYTF.

CDR3 loop: CASSQRTGRYEQYF. As DNA, the CDR3 is TGTGCCAGTAGCCAGAGGACAGGAAGATACGAGCAGTACTTC. The chain joins TRBV19 to TRBJ2-7, with 7 bases that match TRBD1. Germline V lookup: CDR1 LNHDA, CDR2 SQIVND (reference sequence). The CDR3 has 14 amino acids. With 6 bases clipped from V and 4 bases from J, the junction kept 9 bases outside the gene matches.

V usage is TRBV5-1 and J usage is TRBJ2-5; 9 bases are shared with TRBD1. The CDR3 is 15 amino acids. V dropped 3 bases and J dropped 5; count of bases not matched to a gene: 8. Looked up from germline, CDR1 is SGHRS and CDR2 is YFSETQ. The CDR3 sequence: CASSSPTGGAETQYF. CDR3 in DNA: TGCGCCAGCAGCTCACCCACAGGGGGCGCCGAGACCCAGTACTTC.

CDR3 DNA sequence: TGTGCCAGCAACCCAGGGGGGCGGTCCTACGAGCAGTACTTC. It encodes CASNPGGRSYEQYF. The chain carries TRBV5-4 and TRBJ2-7; TRBD1 is a possible D gene (7 bases). This CDR3 comprises 14 residues. V gave up 6 bases and J gave up 1 base, with 14 bases separating them. CDR1 is SGHNT, CDR2 YYREEE, per germline (reference sequence).

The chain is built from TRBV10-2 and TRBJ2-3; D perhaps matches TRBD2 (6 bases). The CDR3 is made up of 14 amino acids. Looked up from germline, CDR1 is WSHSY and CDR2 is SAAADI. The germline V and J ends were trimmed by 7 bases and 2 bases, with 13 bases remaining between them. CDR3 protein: CASTPRGLTDTQYF. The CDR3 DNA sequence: TGCGCCAGCACGCCGCGGGGTCTCACAGATACGCAGTATTTT.

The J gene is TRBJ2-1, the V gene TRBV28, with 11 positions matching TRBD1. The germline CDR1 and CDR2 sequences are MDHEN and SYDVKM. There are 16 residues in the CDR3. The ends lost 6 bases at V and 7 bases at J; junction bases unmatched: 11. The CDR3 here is CASSSTGTGGKNEQFF. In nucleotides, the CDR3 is TGTGCCAGCAGCAGCACCGGGACAGGGGGAAAGAATGAGCAGTTCTTC.

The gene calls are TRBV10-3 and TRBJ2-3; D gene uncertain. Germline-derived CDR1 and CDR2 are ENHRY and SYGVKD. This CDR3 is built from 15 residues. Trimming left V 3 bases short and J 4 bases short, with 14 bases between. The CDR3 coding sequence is TGTGCCATCAGTGATCCCCGAACCAGCGCAGATACGCAGTATTTT. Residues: CAISDPRTSADTQYF.

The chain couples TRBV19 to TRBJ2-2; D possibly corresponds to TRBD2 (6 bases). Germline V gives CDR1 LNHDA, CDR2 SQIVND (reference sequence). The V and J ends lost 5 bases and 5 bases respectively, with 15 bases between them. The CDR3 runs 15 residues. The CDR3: CASSQGTGETGELFF. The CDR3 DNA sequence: TGTGCCAGTAGTCAAGGGACGGGAGAAACCGGGGAGCTGTTTTTT.

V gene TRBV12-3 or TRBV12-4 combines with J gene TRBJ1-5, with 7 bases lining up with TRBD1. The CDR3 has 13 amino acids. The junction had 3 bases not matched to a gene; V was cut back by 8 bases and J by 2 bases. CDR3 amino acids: CASLRGGNQPQHF. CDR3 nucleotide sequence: TGTGCCAGCCTCAGGGGGGGCAATCAGCCCCAGCATTTT.

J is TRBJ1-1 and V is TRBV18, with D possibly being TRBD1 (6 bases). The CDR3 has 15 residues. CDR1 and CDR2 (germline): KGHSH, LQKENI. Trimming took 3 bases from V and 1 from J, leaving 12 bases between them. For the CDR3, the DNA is TGTGCCAGCTCACCCGAACAGGGCAGGAACACTGAAGCTTTCTTT. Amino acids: CASSPEQGRNTEAFF.

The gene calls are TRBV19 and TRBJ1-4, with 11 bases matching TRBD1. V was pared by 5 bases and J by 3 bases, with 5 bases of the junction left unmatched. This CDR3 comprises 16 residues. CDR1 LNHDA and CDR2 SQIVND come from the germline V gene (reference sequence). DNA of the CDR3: TGTGCCAGTAGTCGGGACAGGGGGTTGTCTAATGAAAAACTGTTTTTT. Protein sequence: CASSRDRGLSNEKLFF. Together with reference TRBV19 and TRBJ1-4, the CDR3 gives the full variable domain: DGGITQSPKYLFRKEGQNVTLSCEQNLNHDAMYWYRQDPGQGLRLIYYSQIVNDFQKGDIAEGYSVSREKKESFPLTVTSAQKNPTAFYLCASSRDRGLSNEKLFFGSGTQLSVL.

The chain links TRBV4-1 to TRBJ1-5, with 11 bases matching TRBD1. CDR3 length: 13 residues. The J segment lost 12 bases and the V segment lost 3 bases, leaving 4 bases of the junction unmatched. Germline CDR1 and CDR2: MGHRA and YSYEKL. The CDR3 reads CASSQDRGLYQHF. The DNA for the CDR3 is TGCGCCAGCAGCCAGGACAGGGGGCTTTACCAGCATTTT.

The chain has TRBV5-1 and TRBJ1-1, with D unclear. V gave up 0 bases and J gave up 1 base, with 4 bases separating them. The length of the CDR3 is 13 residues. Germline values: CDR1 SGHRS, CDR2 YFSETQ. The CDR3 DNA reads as TGCGCCAGCAGCTTGGACACGAACACTGAAGCTTTCTTT. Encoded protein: CASSLDTNTEAFF.

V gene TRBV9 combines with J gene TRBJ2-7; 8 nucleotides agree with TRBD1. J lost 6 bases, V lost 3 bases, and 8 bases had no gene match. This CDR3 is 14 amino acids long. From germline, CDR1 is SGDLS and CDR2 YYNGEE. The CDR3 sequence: CASSGRTGRGEQYF. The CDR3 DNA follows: TGTGCCAGCAGCGGAAGGACAGGGCGAGGCGAGCAGTACTTC. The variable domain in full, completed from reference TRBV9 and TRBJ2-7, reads DSGVTQTPKHLITATGQRVTLRCSPRSGDLSVYWYQQSLDQGLQFLIQYYNGEERAKGNILERFSAQQFPDLHSELNLSSLELGDSALYFCASSGRTGRGEQYFGPGTRLTVT.

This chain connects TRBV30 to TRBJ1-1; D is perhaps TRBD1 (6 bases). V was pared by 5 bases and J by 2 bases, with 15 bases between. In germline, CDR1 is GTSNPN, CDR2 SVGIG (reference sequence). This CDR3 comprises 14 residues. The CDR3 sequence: CAWEAGAFNTEAFF. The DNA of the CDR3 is TGTGCCTGGGAGGCAGGGGCCTTTAACACTGAAGCTTTCTTT.